Below, one TCR beta chain is given with its context. Its specificity is not known. These data come from a study of T cells in localized non-small cell lung cancer. Study results and caveats: Detection in adjacent lung was observed for a median about 56 of the top 100 tumor clones. There was an association of higher blood T cell density with longer overall survival. Uninvolved adjacent lung, not tumor, had the highest T cell clonality.

CDR3 length: 14 residues. With 0 bases removed from V and 3 bases from J, the gap between germline ends came to 9 bases. CDR1 is LGHNA, CDR2 YSLEER, per germline. This table comes from immunoSEQ multiplex PCR, and its TCRdb copy is limited to in-frame clones, with some not included. The sample has over 30,000 clones; under 85% are singletons. Sequenced here: peripheral blood, sampled before any cancer treatment. This sequence originates from a male donor at least 60 years old with stage II squamous cell lung carcinoma. V and J are TRBV4-3 and TRBJ2-7; D is undetermined. CDR3 residues: CASSQESRDYEQYF. CDR3 nucleotides: TGCGCCAGCAGCCAAGAGTCTAGGGACTACGAGCAGTACTTC.